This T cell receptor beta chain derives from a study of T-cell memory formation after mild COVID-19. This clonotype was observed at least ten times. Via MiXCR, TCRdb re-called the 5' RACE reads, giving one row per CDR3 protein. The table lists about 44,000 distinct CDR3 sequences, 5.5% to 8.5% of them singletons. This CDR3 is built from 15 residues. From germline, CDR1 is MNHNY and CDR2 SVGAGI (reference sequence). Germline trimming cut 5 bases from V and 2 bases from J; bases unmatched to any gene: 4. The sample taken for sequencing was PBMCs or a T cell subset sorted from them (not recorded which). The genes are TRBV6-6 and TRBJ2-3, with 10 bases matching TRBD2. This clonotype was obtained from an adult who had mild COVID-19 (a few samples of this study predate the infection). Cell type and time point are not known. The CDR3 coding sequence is TGTGCCAGCAGTACAGGGACTAGCGACACAGATACGCAGTATTTT. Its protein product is CASSTGTSDTDTQYF.